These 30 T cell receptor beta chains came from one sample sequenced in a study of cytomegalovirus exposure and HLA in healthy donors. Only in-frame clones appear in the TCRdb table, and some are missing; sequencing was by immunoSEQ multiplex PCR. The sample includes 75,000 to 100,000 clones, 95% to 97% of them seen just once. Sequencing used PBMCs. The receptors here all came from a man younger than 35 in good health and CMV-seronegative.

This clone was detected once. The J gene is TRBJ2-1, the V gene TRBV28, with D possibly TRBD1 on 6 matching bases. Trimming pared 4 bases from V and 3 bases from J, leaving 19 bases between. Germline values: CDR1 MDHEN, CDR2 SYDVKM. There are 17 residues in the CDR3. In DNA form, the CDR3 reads TGTGCCAGCAGTTGGGCTCAAGGACAGCGCTTCTACAATGAGCAGTTCTTC. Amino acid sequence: CASSWAQGQRFYNEQFF.

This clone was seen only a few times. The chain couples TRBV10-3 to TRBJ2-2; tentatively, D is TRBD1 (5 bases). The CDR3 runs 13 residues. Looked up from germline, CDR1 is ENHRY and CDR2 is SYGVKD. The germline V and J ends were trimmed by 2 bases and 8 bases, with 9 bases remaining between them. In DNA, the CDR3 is TGTGCCATCAGTGAGACAGGAACAGGGGAGCTGTTTTTT. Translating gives CAISETGTGELFF.

The CDR3 loop is CASSQDRGTSDYEQYV. CDR3 sequence (DNA): TGTGCCAGCAGCCAAGATCGTGGGACTAGCGACTACGAGCAGTACGTC. The V and J genes are TRBV14 and TRBJ2-7, with 10 bases identical to TRBD2. Germline CDR1 SGHDN, CDR2 FVKESK. The CDR3 is made up of 16 amino acids. The V gene end was trimmed by 0 bases and the J gene end by 3 bases; junction bases not matched to a gene: 5.

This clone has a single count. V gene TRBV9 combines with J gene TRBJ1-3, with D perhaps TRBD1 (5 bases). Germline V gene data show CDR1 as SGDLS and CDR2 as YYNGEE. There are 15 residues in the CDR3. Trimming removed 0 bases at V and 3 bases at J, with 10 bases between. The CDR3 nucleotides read TGTGCCAGCAGCGTAGCCCGGCAGGGTGGAAACACCATATATTTT. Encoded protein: CASSVARQGGNTIYF.

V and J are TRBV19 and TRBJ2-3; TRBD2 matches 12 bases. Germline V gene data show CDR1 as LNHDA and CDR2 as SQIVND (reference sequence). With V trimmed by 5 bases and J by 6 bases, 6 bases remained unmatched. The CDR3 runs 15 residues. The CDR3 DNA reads TGTGCCAGTAGTCCTAGCGGGAGGGCCGGGGATACGCAGTATTTT. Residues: CASSPSGRAGDTQYF.

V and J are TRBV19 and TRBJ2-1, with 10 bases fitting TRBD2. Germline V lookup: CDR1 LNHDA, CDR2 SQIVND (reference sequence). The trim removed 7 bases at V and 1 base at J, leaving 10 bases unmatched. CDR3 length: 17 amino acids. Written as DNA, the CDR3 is TGTGCCAGTAAGGTAGCGGGAGGAGGAGGGTCCTACAATGAGCAGTTCTTC. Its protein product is CASKVAGGGGSYNEQFF.

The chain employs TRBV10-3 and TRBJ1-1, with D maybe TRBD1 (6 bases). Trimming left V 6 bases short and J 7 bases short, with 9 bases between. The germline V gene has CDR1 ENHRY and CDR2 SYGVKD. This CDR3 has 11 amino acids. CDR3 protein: CAIRTDSEAFF. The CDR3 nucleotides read TGTGCCATCAGAACGGACAGTGAAGCTTTCTTT.

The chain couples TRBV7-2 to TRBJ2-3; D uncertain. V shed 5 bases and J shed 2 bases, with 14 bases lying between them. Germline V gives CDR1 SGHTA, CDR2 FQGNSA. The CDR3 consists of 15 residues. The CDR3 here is CASSLGLALTDTQYF. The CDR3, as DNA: TGTGCCAGCAGCCTCGGATTAGCCCTCACAGATACGCAGTATTTT. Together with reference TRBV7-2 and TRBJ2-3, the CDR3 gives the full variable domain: GAGVSQSPSNKVTEKGKDVELRCDPISGHTALYWYRQSLGQGLEFLIYFQGNSAPDKSGLPSDRFSAERTGGSVSTLTIQRTQQEDSAVYLCASSLGLALTDTQYFGPGTRLTVL.

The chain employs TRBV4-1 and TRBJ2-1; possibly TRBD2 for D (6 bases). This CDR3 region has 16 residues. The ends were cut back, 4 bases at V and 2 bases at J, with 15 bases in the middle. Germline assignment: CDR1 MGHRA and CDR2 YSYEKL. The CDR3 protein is CASSLMGGAAYNEQFF. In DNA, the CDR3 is TGCGCCAGCAGCCTCATGGGCGGGGCAGCCTACAATGAGCAGTTCTTC.

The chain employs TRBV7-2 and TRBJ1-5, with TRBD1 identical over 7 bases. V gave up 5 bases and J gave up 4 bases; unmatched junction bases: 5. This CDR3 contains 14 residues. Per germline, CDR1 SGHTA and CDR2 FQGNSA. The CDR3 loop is CASSQNRGNQPQHF. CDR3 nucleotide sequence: TGTGCCAGCAGCCAAAACAGGGGAAATCAGCCCCAGCATTTT.

The CDR3 coding sequence is TGTGCCAGCAGCAGTACAGGGGGCTGGACTGAAGCTTTCTTT. Its protein is CASSSTGGWTEAFF. This chain uses TRBV7-6 with TRBJ1-1; 9 bases align to TRBD1. The CDR3 runs 14 residues. V was clipped by 5 bases and J by 5 bases; unmatched bases: 6. Per the germline V gene, CDR1 is SGHVS and CDR2 is FNYEAQ. Full variable domain (rest looked up from reference TRBV7-6 and TRBJ1-1): GAGVSQSPRYKVTKRGQDVALRCDPISGHVSLYWYRQALGQGPEFLTYFNYEAQQDKSGLPNDRFSAERPEGSISTLTIQRTEQRDSAMYRCASSSTGGWTEAFFGQGTRLTVV.

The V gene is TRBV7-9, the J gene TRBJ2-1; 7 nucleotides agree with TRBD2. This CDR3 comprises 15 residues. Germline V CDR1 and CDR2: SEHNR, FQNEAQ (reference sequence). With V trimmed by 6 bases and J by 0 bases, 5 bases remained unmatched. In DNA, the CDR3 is TGTGCCAGCAGTCAAGCGGGATACTCCTACAATGAGCAGTTCTTC. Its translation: CASSQAGYSYNEQFF.

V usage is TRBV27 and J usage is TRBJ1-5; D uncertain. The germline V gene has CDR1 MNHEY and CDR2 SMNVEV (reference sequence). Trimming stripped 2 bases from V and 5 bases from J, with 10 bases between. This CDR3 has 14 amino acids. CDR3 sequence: CASSLSGYHQPQHF. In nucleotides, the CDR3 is TGTGCCAGCAGTTTAAGCGGATACCATCAGCCCCAGCATTTT.

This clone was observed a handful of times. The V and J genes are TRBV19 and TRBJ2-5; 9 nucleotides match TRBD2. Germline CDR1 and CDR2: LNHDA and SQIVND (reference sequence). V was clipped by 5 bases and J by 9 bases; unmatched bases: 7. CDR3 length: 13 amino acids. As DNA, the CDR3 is TGTGCCAGTAGTTTTCTAGCGGGAAAGGCCCAGTACTTC. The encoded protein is CASSFLAGKAQYF.

CDR3 in amino acids: CASSPQLAGGRDTQYF. The DNA for the CDR3 is TGTGCCAGCAGTCCGCAACTAGCGGGAGGGAGAGATACGCAGTATTTT. J is TRBJ2-3 and V is TRBV5-4, with 13 bases matching TRBD2. The V gene end was trimmed by 5 bases and the J gene end by 5 bases; junction bases not matched to a gene: 8. The CDR3 consists of 16 residues. Germline CDR1 SGHNT, CDR2 YYREEE (reference sequence).

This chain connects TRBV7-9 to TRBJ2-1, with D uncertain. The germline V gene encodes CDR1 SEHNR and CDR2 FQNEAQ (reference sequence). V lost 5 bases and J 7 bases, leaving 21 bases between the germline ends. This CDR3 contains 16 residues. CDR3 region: CASSQSLSRGLNEQFF. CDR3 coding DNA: TGTGCCAGCAGCCAATCTCTCTCGAGAGGCCTAAATGAGCAGTTCTTC.

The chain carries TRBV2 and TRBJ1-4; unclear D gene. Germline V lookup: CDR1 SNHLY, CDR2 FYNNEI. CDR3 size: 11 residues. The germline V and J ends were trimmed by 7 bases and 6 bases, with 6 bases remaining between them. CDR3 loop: CASTFDEKLFF. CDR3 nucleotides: TGTGCCAGCACATTTGATGAAAAACTGTTTTTT.

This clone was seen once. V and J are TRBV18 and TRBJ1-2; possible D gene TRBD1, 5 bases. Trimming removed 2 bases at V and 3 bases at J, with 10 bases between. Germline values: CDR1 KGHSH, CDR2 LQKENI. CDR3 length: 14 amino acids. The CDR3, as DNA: TGTGCCAGCTCACCAGGGCCGGGGGACTATGGCTACACCTTC. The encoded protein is CASSPGPGDYGYTF.

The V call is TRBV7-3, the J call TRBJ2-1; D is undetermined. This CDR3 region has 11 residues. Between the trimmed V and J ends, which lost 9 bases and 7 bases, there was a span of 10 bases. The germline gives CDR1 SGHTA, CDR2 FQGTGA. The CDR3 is CASAADNEQFF. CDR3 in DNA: TGTGCCAGTGCCGCGGATAATGAGCAGTTCTTC.

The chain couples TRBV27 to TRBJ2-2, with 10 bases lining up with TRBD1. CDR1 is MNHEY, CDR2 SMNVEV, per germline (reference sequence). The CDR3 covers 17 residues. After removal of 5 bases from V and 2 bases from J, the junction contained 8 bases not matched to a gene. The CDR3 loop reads CASSMDRGALNTGELFF. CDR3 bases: TGTGCCAGCAGTATGGACAGGGGGGCTCTTAACACCGGGGAGCTGTTTTTT.

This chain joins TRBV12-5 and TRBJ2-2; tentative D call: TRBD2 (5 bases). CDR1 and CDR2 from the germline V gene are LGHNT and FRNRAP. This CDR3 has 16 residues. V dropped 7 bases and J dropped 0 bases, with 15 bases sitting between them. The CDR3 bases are TGTGCTAGTGCTCCCCCGAGAGGGACGAACACCGGGGAGCTGTTTTTT. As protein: CASAPPRGTNTGELFF.

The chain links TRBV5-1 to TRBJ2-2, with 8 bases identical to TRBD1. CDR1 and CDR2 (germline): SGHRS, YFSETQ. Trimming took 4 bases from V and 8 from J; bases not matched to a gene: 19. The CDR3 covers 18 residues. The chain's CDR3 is CASSLEDRVVFSLGELFF. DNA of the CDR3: TGCGCCAGCAGCCTGGAGGACAGGGTAGTTTTTTCTCTTGGGGAGCTGTTTTTT.

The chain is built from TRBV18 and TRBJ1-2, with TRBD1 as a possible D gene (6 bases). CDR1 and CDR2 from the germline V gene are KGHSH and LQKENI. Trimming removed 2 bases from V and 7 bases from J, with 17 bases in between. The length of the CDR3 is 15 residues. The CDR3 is CASSPKVQGSGGYTF. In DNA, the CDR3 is TGTGCCAGCTCACCAAAGGTACAGGGTTCAGGTGGCTACACCTTC. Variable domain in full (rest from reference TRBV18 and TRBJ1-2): NAGVMQNPRHLVRRRGQEARLRCSPMKGHSHVYWYRQLPEEGLKFMVYLQKENIIDESGMPKERFSAEFPKEGPSILRIQQVVRGDSAAYFCASSPKVQGSGGYTFGSGTRLTVV.

This CDR3 reads CASRSGHAYEQYV. The CDR3 DNA reads as TGTGCCAGCAGGAGCGGGCACGCCTACGAGCAGTACGTC. The chain uses TRBV6-1 and TRBJ2-7; D may be TRBD2 (6 bases). Trimming left V 6 bases short and J 2 bases short, with 11 bases between. Germline V gene lookup returns CDR1 MNHNS and CDR2 SASEGT. CDR3 length: 13 residues.

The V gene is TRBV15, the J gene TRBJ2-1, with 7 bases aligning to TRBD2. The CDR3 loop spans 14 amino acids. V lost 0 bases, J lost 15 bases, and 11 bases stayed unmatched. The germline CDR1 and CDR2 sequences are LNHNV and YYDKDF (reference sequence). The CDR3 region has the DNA TGTGCCACCAGCAGAGATTATACGGCGGGAGTGGGGTTCTTC. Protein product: CATSRDYTAGVGFF.

CDR3 loop: CASSLQGPSTDTQYF. CDR3 bases: TGTGCCAGCAGCTTACAGGGGCCGAGCACAGATACGCAGTATTTT. The chain carries TRBV7-3 and TRBJ2-3; D perhaps matches TRBD1 (6 bases). The V end lost 2 bases, the J end lost 0 bases, and 9 bases lay between the germline ends. Germline V gene data show CDR1 as SGHTA and CDR2 as FQGTGA. This CDR3 has 15 residues.

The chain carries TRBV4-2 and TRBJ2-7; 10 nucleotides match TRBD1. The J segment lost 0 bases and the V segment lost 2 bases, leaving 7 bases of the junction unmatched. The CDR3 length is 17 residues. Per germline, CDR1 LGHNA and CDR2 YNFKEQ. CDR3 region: CASSQHWDRGFSYEQYF. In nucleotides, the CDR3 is TGTGCCAGCAGCCAACATTGGGACAGGGGTTTCTCCTACGAGCAGTACTTC.

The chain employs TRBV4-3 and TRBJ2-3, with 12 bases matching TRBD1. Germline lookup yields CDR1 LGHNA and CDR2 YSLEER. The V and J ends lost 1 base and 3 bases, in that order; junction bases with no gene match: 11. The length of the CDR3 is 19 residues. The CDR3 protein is CASSQAYFSGQGATDTQYF. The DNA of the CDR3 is TGCGCCAGCAGCCAAGCTTATTTTTCGGGACAGGGGGCGACAGATACGCAGTATTTT.

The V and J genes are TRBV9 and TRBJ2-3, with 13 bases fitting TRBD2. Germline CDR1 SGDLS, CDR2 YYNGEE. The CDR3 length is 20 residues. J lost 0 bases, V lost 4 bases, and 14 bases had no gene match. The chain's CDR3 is CASSIRPGTSGTASTDTQYF. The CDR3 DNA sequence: TGTGCCAGCAGCATAAGACCCGGGACTAGCGGGACGGCTAGCACAGATACGCAGTATTTT.

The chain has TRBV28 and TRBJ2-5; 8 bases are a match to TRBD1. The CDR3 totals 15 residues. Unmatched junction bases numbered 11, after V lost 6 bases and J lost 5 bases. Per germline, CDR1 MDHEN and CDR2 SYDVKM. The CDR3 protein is CASSPRQGLRETQYF. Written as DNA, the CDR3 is TGTGCCAGCAGCCCCCGACAGGGGTTGCGGGAGACCCAGTACTTC.